A single sample gave rise to the 24 T cell receptor beta chains below, sequenced in a study of PD-1 blockade in classical Hodgkin lymphoma. Assay: immunoSEQ multiplex PCR; the TCRdb copy retains only in-frame clones and omits some. The table has about 7,100 clones, 60% to 85% seen once; the top ten hold roughly 8.7%. Noted time point: newly diagnosed, previously untreated cHL patient sample. The sequenced sample was peripheral blood mononuclear cells (PBMCs). The receptors were sampled from a human donor with classical Hodgkin lymphoma.

The gene calls are TRBV5-1 and TRBJ2-6, with D perhaps TRBD1 (5 bases). Trimming removed 1 base at V and 0 bases at J, with 17 bases between. The germline V gene encodes CDR1 SGHRS and CDR2 YFSETQ. CDR3 length: 19 residues. CDR3 sequence (DNA): TGCGCCAGCAGCTTGACCAGGGTCCTTGGGCTCTCTGGGGCCAACGTCCTGACTTTC. Its translation: CASSLTRVLGLSGANVLTF.

V is TRBV7-3 and J is TRBJ1-1, with a tentative D call TRBD1 (6 bases). The germline V and J ends were trimmed by 2 bases and 3 bases, with 7 bases remaining between them. CDR1 is SGHTA, CDR2 FQGTGA, per germline. This CDR3 comprises 13 residues. The CDR3 sequence: CASSLYRDTEAFF. CDR3 nucleotides: TGTGCCAGCAGCTTATACAGGGACACTGAAGCTTTCTTT.

This chain joins TRBV29-1 and TRBJ1-4; D is ambiguous. This CDR3 has 13 residues. Trimming took off 5 bases at V and 6 bases at J, with 13 bases between the two ends. Germline values: CDR1 SQVTM, CDR2 ANQGSEA. The CDR3 region has the DNA TGCAGCGTTCGACGTTTTGAGGATGAAAAACTGTTTTTT. This codes for CSVRRFEDEKLFF.

CDR3 nucleotide sequence: TGTGCCAGCAGCTCCCAAGAGGGAGCGTCCTACAATGAGCAGTTCTTC. It yields the protein CASSSQEGASYNEQFF. This chain joins TRBV5-4 and TRBJ2-1, with a weak D call TRBD2 (5 bases). The CDR3 has 16 residues. V was pared by 3 bases and J by 1 base, with 14 bases between. The V gene's germline CDR1 is SGHNT and CDR2 YYREEE (reference sequence).

The chain's CDR3 is CASSVESGGASETQYF. Written as DNA, the CDR3 is TGTGCCAGCAGCGTAGAAAGCGGGGGGGCCTCGGAGACCCAGTACTTC. The gene calls are TRBV9 and TRBJ2-5, with 10 bases identical to TRBD2. Trimming cost V 0 bases and J 5 bases; bases outside gene matches: 7. The CDR3 consists of 16 residues. Germline CDR1 and CDR2: SGDLS and YYNGEE.

The rearrangement links TRBV6-1 to TRBJ2-1; TRBD2 matches 14 bases. Germline V CDR1 and CDR2: MNHNS, SASEGT. This CDR3 spans 15 amino acids. V shed 6 bases and J 6 bases; nucleotides not matched to a gene: 4. The CDR3 loop reads CASSGLAGGLNEQFF. The CDR3, as DNA: TGTGCCAGCAGCGGACTAGCGGGGGGACTCAATGAGCAGTTCTTC.

The chain links TRBV2 to TRBJ2-3; tentatively, D is TRBD2 (5 bases). Germline CDR1 and CDR2: SNHLY and FYNNEI. The CDR3 is 14 residues long. Between the trimmed V and J ends, which lost 7 bases and 2 bases, there was a span of 13 bases. CDR3 in DNA: TGTGCCAGCACCGAGGTCGGGAACACAGATACGCAGTATTTT. It translates to CASTEVGNTDTQYF.

V and J are TRBV7-2 and TRBJ2-7; D is possibly TRBD2 (6 bases). The CDR3 is 14 residues long. Germline values: CDR1 SGHTA, CDR2 FQGNSA. The germline V and J ends were trimmed by 6 bases and 4 bases, with 16 bases remaining between them. The CDR3: CASSLGTSWYEQYF. Here the CDR3 DNA reads TGTGCCAGCAGTCTCGGGACTTCTTGGTACGAGCAGTACTTC.

The CDR3, as DNA: TGTGCCAGCAGCTTCACGCAGGGGCCGGAGCAGTTCTTC. It yields the protein CASSFTQGPEQFF. The V and J genes are TRBV13 and TRBJ2-1; D is possibly TRBD1 (6 bases). The germline V gene encodes CDR1 PRHDT and CDR2 FYEKMQ (reference sequence). The V gene lost 3 bases and the J gene lost 10 bases, with 13 bases spanning the gap. This CDR3 spans 13 amino acids.

The CDR3 is CASSEGWARRHEAFF. CDR3 nucleotides: TGTGCCAGCAGTGAAGGGTGGGCCAGGCGCCATGAAGCTTTCTTT. The rearrangement uses TRBV6-1 and TRBJ1-1; D unresolved. The CDR3 spans 15 residues. Trimming took off 1 base at V and 7 bases at J, with 16 bases between the two ends. Germline CDR1 and CDR2: MNHNS and SASEGT.

This chain uses TRBV6-5 with TRBJ2-7; 13 bases map to TRBD2. The CDR3 is 15 amino acids. The germline V gene has CDR1 MNHEY and CDR2 SVGAGI. The trim removed 4 bases at V and 2 bases at J, leaving 2 bases unmatched. The CDR3 DNA is TGTGCCAGCAGTTTACTAGCGGGGGGGCCCTACGAGCAGTACTTC. It translates to CASSLLAGGPYEQYF.

The count of this clone is one. The V call is TRBV9, the J call TRBJ2-3, with no clear D. Trimming removed 0 bases at V and 6 bases at J, with 11 bases between. The CDR3 loop spans 14 amino acids. CDR1 SGDLS and CDR2 YYNGEE come from the germline V gene. Here the CDR3 reads CASSVESTRDTQYF. CDR3 sequence (DNA): TGTGCCAGCAGCGTAGAGTCAACTCGGGATACGCAGTATTTT.

The chain joins TRBV2 to TRBJ2-5, with TRBD1 matching 7 bases. Germline CDR1 SNHLY, CDR2 FYNNEI. V was clipped by 6 bases and J by 3 bases; unmatched bases: 4. The CDR3 runs to 13 residues. DNA for the CDR3: TGTGCCAGCAGACAGGGGCTGGAAGAGACCCAGTACTTC. Protein: CASRQGLEETQYF.

About this clone itself: Relative to the germline gene, one junction end is altered; a read error may explain this. This sample includes further DNA sequences coding for the same CDR3. The chain is built from TRBV2 and TRBJ2-7; possibly TRBD1 for D (5 bases). Germline V gene lookup returns CDR1 SNHLY and CDR2 FYNNEI. The CDR3 sequence is 13 residues long. The CDR3 spells CASSEDRLYEQYF. CDR3 coding DNA: TGCGCCAGCAGTGAAGACAGACTTTACGAGCAGTACTTC.

V gene TRBV2 combines with J gene TRBJ2-1; D possibly matches TRBD1 or TRBD2 (5 bases each). This CDR3 has 15 residues. Trimming shortened V by 1 base and J by 4 bases, and 11 bases separated the two germline ends. Germline CDR1 SNHLY, CDR2 FYNNEI. The CDR3, as DNA: TGTGCCAGCAGTGAAGGGCAGGGAGAATACAATGAGCAGTTCTTC. The encoded protein is CASSEGQGEYNEQFF.

This chain connects TRBV6-4 to TRBJ2-3, with D possibly matching TRBD2 (6 bases). Trimming removed 4 bases at V and 3 bases at J, with 8 bases between. The CDR3 extends over 13 amino acids. Germline V lookup: CDR1 MRHNA, CDR2 SNTAGT. The CDR3 is CASSGSGTDTQYF. As DNA, the CDR3 is TGTGCCAGCAGTGGGAGCGGGACAGATACGCAGTATTTT.

J is TRBJ1-2 and V is TRBV6-1; TRBD1 matches at 7 bases. The CDR3 has 16 residues. Looked up from germline, CDR1 is MNHNS and CDR2 is SASEGT. With 1 base clipped from V and 2 bases from J, the junction kept 7 bases outside the gene matches. The CDR3 bases are TGTGCCAGCAGTGAAGGGCCCGACAGGGTAAACTATGGCTACACCTTC. Translating it yields CASSEGPDRVNYGYTF.

The rearrangement uses TRBV19 and TRBJ2-2; the match to TRBD2 covers 11 bases. Germline-derived CDR1 and CDR2 are LNHDA and SQIVND (reference sequence). The V gene end was trimmed by 8 bases and the J gene end by 1 base; junction bases not matched to a gene: 3. This CDR3 comprises 15 residues. In DNA, the CDR3 is TGTGCCAGTCGACTAGCGGGGTTGAACACCGGGGAGCTGTTTTTT. It codes for CASRLAGLNTGELFF.

This clone occurred a few times. The J gene is TRBJ2-7, the V gene TRBV11-1; D uncertain. Trimming removed 5 bases at V and 0 bases at J, with 5 bases between. The CDR3 is 12 amino acids. Germline V lookup: CDR1 SGHAT, CDR2 FQDESV (reference sequence). CDR3 nucleotide sequence: TGTGCCAGCAGCCAATCCTCCTACGAGCAGTACTTC. This encodes CASSQSSYEQYF. Full variable domain (missing parts from reference TRBV11-1 and TRBJ2-7): EAEVAQSPRYKITEKSQAVAFWCDPISGHATLYWYRQILGQGPELLVQFQDESVVDDSQLPKDRFSAERLKGVDSTLKIQPAELGDSAMYLCASSQSSYEQYFGPGTRLTVT.

Written as DNA, the CDR3 is TGCGCCAGCAGTCCCGGACTAGCGGGGGCCACCTACGAGCAGTACTTC. It encodes CASSPGLAGATYEQYF. This chain uses TRBV5-1 with TRBJ2-7, with TRBD2 matching 13 bases. The CDR3 runs to 16 residues. J was trimmed by 2 bases and V by 5 bases; bases with no gene match: 7. Germline CDR1 is SGHRS and CDR2 is YFSETQ.

The chain links TRBV28 to TRBJ2-3; no definite D call. This CDR3 spans 14 amino acids. Germline V gene data show CDR1 as MDHEN and CDR2 as SYDVKM. Between the trimmed V and J ends, which lost 8 bases and 0 bases, there was a span of 12 bases. In DNA form, the CDR3 reads TGTGCCAGCCTTGACTCCCCCAGCACAGATACGCAGTATTTT. Translating it yields CASLDSPSTDTQYF.

For this clone: Other DNA sequences within the sample encode an identical CDR3. The chain links TRBV28 to TRBJ1-5; no definite D call. Trimming took 6 bases from V and 0 from J, leaving 9 bases between them. The germline V gene has CDR1 MDHEN and CDR2 SYDVKM. The CDR3 is 14 residues long. CDR3 amino acids: CASSPHYSNQPQHF. CDR3 sequence (DNA): TGTGCCAGCAGCCCTCACTATAGCAATCAGCCCCAGCATTTT.

V usage is TRBV2 and J usage is TRBJ1-5, with D maybe TRBD1 (6 bases). The CDR3 runs to 13 residues. The ends were cut back, 7 bases at V and 5 bases at J, with 12 bases in the middle. From germline, CDR1 is SNHLY and CDR2 FYNNEI. CDR3 amino acids: CASTYEGDQPQHF. The CDR3 nucleotides are TGTGCCAGCACCTATGAGGGGGATCAGCCCCAGCATTTT.

V usage is TRBV9 and J usage is TRBJ2-2; maybe TRBD2 (5 bases). In germline, CDR1 is SGDLS, CDR2 YYNGEE. Between the trimmed V and J ends, which lost 2 bases and 6 bases, there was a span of 8 bases. The CDR3 is made up of 13 amino acids. CDR3 residues: CASSVQEAGELFF. The CDR3 coding sequence is TGTGCCAGCAGCGTTCAGGAGGCCGGGGAGCTGTTTTTT.